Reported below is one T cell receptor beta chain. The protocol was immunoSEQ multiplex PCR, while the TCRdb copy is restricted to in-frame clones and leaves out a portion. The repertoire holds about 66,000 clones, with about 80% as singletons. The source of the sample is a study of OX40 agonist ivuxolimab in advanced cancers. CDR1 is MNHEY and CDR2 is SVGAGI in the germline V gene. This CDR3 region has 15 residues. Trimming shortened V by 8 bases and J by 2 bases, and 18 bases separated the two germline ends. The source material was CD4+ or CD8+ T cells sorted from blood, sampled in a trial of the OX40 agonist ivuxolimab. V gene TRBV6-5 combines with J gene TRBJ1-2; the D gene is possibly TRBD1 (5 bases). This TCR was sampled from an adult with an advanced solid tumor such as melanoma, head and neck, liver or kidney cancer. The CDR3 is CASHPGGVRNYGYTF. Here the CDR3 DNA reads TGTGCCAGCCACCCTGGGGGGGTTAGGAACTATGGCTACACCTTC.